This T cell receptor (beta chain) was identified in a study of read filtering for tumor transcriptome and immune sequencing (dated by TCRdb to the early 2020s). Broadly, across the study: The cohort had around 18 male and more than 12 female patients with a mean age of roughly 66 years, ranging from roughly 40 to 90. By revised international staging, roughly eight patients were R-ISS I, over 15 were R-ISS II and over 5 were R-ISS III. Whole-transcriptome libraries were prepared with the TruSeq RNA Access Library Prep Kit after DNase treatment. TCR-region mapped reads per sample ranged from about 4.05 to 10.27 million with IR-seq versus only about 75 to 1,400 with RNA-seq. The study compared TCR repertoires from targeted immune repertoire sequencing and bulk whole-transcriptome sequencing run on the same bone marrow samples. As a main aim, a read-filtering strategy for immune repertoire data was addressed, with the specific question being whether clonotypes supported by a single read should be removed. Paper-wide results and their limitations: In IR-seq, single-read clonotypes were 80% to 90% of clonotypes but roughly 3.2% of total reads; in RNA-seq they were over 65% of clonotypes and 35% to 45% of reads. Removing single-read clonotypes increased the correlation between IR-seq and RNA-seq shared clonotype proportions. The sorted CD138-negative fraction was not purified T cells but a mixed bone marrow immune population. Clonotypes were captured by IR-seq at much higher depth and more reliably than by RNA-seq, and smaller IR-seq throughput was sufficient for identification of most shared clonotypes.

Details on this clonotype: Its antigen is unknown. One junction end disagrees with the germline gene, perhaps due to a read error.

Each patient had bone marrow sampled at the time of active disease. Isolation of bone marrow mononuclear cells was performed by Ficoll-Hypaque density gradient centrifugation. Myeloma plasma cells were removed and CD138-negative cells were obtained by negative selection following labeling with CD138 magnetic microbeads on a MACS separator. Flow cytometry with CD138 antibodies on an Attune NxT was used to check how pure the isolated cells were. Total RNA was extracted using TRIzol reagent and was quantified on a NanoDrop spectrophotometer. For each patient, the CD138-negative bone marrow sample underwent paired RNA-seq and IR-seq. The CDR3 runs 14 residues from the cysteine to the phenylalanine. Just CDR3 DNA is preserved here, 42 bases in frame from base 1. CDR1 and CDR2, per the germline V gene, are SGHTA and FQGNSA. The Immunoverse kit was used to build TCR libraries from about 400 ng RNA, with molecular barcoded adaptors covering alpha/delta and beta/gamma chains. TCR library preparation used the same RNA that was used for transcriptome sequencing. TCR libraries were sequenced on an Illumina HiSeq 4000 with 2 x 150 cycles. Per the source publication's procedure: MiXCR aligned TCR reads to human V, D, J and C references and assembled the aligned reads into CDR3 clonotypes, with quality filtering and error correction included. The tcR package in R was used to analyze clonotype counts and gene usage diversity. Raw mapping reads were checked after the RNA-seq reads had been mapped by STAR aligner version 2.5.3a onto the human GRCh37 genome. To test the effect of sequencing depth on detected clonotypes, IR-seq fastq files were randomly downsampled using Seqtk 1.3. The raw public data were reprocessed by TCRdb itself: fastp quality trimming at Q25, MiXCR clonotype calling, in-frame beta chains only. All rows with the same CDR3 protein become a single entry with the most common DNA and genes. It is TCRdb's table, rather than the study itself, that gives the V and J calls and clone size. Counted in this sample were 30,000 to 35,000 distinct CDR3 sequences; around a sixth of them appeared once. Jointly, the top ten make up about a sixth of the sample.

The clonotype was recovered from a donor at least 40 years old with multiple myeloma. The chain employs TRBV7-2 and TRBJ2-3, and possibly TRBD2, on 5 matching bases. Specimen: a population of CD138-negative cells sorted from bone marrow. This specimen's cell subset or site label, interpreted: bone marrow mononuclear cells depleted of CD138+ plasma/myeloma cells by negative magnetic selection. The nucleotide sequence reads TGTGCCTGCAGCTTATCCTCTAGCACGGATACGCAGTATTTT. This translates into CACSLSSSTDTQYF. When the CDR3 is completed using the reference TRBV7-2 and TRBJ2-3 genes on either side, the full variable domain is GAGVSQSPSNKVTEKGKDVELRCDPISGHTALYWYRQSLGQGLEFLIYFQGNSAPDKSGLPSDRFSAERTGGSVSTLTIQRTQQEDSAVYLCACSLSSSTDTQYFGPGTRLTVL.